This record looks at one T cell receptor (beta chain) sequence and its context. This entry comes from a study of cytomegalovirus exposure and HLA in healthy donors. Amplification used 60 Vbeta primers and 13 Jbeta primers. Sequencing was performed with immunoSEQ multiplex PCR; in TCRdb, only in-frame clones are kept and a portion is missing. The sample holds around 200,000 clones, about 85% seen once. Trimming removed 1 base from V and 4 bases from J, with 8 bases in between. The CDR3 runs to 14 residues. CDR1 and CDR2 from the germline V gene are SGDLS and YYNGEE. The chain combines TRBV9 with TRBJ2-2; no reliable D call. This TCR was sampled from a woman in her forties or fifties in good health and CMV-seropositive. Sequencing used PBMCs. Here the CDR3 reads CASSVHAATGELFF. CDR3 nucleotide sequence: TGTGCCAGCAGCGTACATGCGGCCACCGGGGAGCTGTTTTTT.